This entry is about one T cell receptor (beta chain). This clone was seen more than once but under ten times. The target of this receptor is not known. No quality values exist for individual bases; no much larger clone is one base distant. These data originate in a study of cytomegalovirus exposure and HLA in healthy donors (dated by TCRdb to the late 2010s). For context, the study as a whole: According to an earlier analysis of several hundred of the donors, about 179 million T cells yielded some 120 million unique TCR beta sequences and approximately 280 Gb of sequence data. The later analysis used no new phenotypic data to find candidate immune exposures, relying instead on TCR beta sequences and their occurrence across donors. Genome-wide SNP genotypes for about three fifths of the roughly 670 donors were used in a later genetic analysis, which treated that subset as a discovery cohort. All discovery cohort repertoires had been generated on a single sequencing platform. Approximately 310 gigabases of sequencing data and 70 million to 85 million unique TCR sequences were included in an early release covering about 600 HLA-typed donors. An earlier analysis of approximately 580 of the donors used high-throughput TCR beta sequencing to judge whether each TCR beta V gene segment behaved as functional or pseudogenic. HLA typing included class I and class II loci at four-digit resolution. About 5 DR-DQ haplotypes were handled as single units for association and clustering, since linkage in the cohort was strong. Typing coverage differed by locus: A, B, C, DRB1 and DQB1 were typed in about 629-640 donors, DQA1 in about 500, DPA1 in around 580, and DPB1 in around 490. The study aimed to test whether signatures of past pathogen exposure could be identified by cataloging public T cell receptors. Of the roughly 400 genotyped donors, 65% to 90% fell in the genetic ancestry cluster associated with self-reported Caucasian donors. To study patterns of TCR occurrence, a later analysis re-analyzed previously published TCR beta repertoires from under 750 donors and added high-resolution HLA genotyping. High-throughput TCR immunosequencing, statistical association of individual TCRs with disease status, and machine learning were combined to predict cytomegalovirus infection status. Donor age, sex, ethnicity and CMV serostatus were compiled alongside the repertoire data. The study used immunosequencing to profile the T cell repertoires of more than 650 subjects and linked those repertoires to cytomegalovirus serostatus. Among 300 to 500 genotyped donors of the cohort, an average of around 220,000 unique TCR beta nucleotide sequences was sequenced per donor, of which approximately 18% were non-productive. A separate validation cohort of over 95 different subjects was used in addition to the 666-subject first cohort.

General conclusions and limits of the study: The only immune exposure information available for the cohort was CMV serostatus. A later analysis found that most CMV-associated TCR beta chains appeared HLA-restricted, with HLA associations seemingly driven largely by CMV exposure. According to a later genetic analysis, donors in an Asian-associated ancestry cluster had fewer N-insertions in productive TCRs than the approximately 650-donor mean. A further reported finding was that TCR beta sequences accurately predicted the HLA-A and HLA-B alleles for most subjects in the first cohort. A later analysis found that TCR association rates varied across HLA loci, with DRB1 alleles showing the most associated TCRs and HLA-C alleles the fewest. Across donors, most TCR sequences were observed very rarely, whereas some public TCRs were present in many individuals. The earlier analysis of approximately 560 of the donors excluded some 16 rarely observed V segments, including chromosome 9 orphons, because counts were too low. The presence/absence analyses assumed that sequencing depth was roughly uniform across donors, and that assumption may not be true. In both the original and validation cohorts, the classifier was reported to diagnose cytomegalovirus status with high specificity and sensitivity. A cluster of highly shared sequence variants was judged likely to be a technical artifact of the sequencing pipeline. Linkage disequilibrium might explain the correlated functional status among segregating V segments, but an unknown experimental factor could not be excluded. V-gene and J-gene trimming of TCR beta chains was associated with a missense DCLRE1C variant in a later genetic analysis, and the association was replicated in an independent cohort. In a later analysis, HLA-associated TCR beta chains showed more clonal expansion and lower generation probabilities than non-associated chains that were equally common. In the study, roughly 160 TCR beta chains were listed as associated with cytomegalovirus. According to the authors, the approach could potentially be generalized to other disease states and immunological phenotypes. Several of the top co-occurrence clusters appeared to be linked to parvovirus B19, influenza, CMV and Epstein-Barr virus, according to a later analysis. An earlier analysis of some 560 of the donors showed that most TCR beta V segments appeared in productive rearrangements either about 87% or about 30% of the time, which broadly matched IMGT annotations. At a false discovery rate of 0.05, a later analysis linked some 18,000 TCR beta sequences to specific HLA alleles. Only TCR beta chains were sequenced in this cohort, and the absence of alpha or paired-chain data limited detectable features. Assigning TCR associations to individual alleles was difficult when HLA alleles, especially DR and DQ, strongly co-occurred. A few of the identified cytomegalovirus-associated TCR beta chains were confirmed in vitro to be specific for cytomegalovirus antigens. Because HLA typing was unavailable for some donors at each locus, only the typed subset was used in association tests.

In total, around 600 healthy bone marrow donors made up the cohort. Cohort members were all nominally healthy when sampled, although unrecorded immune exposures were likely present. The donor tested CMV seronegative and was one of the 352 seronegative cohort members. Every donor gave a peripheral blood sample, and the peripheral blood mononuclear cells from that sample were used for TCR beta sequencing. The Qiagen DNeasy Blood Extraction Kit was used to extract genomic DNA from the blood cell samples. The method behind the library was the immunoSEQ multiplex PCR assay. For the multiplex PCR, a mixture combining 60 forward primers for TCR Vbeta segments and 13 reverse primers for TCR Jbeta segments was used. The CDR3 region of rearranged TCR beta genes was amplified from genomic DNA by a multiplex PCR assay. On the Illumina HiSeq System, the amplified TCR beta libraries were sequenced as 87-base-pair reads. On the study's bioinformatics: A later analysis tallied 75 million to 95 million unique TCR beta chains across the 550 to 850 repertoires, and about 10 million of those chains were shared by two or more donors. To remove PCR and sequencing errors, raw reads were error-corrected and collapsed into unique sequences using a nearest-neighbor algorithm that merged closely related sequences. CDR3 sequences were aligned to IMGT reference sequences to assign V, D and J gene segments. Each retained sequence needed at least a six-nucleotide match to both a V gene segment and a J gene segment. Rearrangements were classified as productive when the CDR3 lacked stop codons and remained in frame with V and J, and all other rearrangements were classified as non-productive. CDR3 was defined by IMGT convention, running from the second conserved V-encoded cysteine to the conserved J-encoded phenylalanine. In an earlier analysis of 550 to 650 of the donors, sequences lacking an unambiguous match to a single V gene segment were excluded. In an earlier analysis of several hundred of the donors, V segments were called functional above 56.7% productive rearrangements and were called segregating when the between-donor standard deviation exceeded 5%. A statistical classification framework was built to diagnose cytomegalovirus status from the catalog of TCR beta chain sequences. A later analysis assigned V and J genes by comparing TCR nucleotide sequences with IMGT/GENE-DB human TR gene sequences. The TCRdist pipeline was used in a later analysis to assign CDR3 sequences and most-parsimonious VDJ recombination scenarios. A later analysis defined each TCR beta chain by its CDR3 amino acid sequence plus V-gene family, and excluded reads lacking a unique V-gene family. As a way to deal with suspected cross-contamination and a sequencing artifact, a later analysis dropped 640 or so nucleotide sequences that were highly shared and had low generation probability. A later analysis calculated a clonal expansion index for each public chain from normalized within-repertoire ranks of inferred template counts. In a later analysis, generation probabilities were computed with a VDJ recombination model fitted to out-of-frame rearrangements, and the resulting probabilities were checked against IGoR. A later analysis scored TCR-TCR, TCR-HLA and TCR-CMV co-occurrence with hypergeometric tests, applying a repertoire-size bias correction to TCR pairs. In a later analysis, false discovery rates were estimated by permuting HLA or CMV assignments 20 times. A later analysis grouped co-occurring TCRs with DBSCAN, adding TCRdist sequence similarity when clustering within HLA-allele-positive subsets. Repertoires with fewer than 30,000 or more than 120,000 public chains, plus five repertoires with anomalous nucleotide sharing, were excluded from co-occurrence clustering. TCRdb took over this immuneACCESS table, retaining in-frame rearrangements with V and J assigned. Such tables are incomplete; in checked studies, under half of the missing clones stem from an unresolved V gene, and the remainder is unexplained. V and J calls and clone size are as listed in that table; D and trimming were resolved from the DNA. The sample has about 100,000 clones on record, less than 80% of them singletons. Around 4% of the sample rests with the top ten.

This sequence was found in a middle-aged man in good health and CMV-seronegative. The sequenced sample consisted of PBMCs.

The nucleotides read TGTGCTAGTGGCCGGGACAGGGTAAACACCGGGGAGCTGTTTTTT. Its amino acids are CASGRDRVNTGELFF. The rearrangement combines TRBV12-5 with TRBJ2-2, with 9 junctional bases fitting TRBD1. CDR1 is given as LGHNT and CDR2 as FRNRAP, both from the germline V gene. CDR3 length: 15 amino acids, cysteine to phenylalanine. The sequence is cut down to CDR3 DNA, 45 bases in frame from base 1. Germline trimming: 6 bases from V, 2 bases from J; junction bases outside gene matches: 4.